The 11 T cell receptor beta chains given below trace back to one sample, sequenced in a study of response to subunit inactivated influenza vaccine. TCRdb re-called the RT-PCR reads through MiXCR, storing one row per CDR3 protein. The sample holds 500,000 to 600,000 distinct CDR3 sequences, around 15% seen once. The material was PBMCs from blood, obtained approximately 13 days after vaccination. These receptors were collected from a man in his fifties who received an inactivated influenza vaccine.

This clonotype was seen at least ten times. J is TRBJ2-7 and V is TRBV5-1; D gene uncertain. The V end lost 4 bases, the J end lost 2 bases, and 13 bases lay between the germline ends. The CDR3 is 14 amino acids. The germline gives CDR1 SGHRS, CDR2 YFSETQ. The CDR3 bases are TGCGCCAGCAGCCAAGATGGGCCTCCCTACGAGCAGTACTTC. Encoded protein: CASSQDGPPYEQYF.

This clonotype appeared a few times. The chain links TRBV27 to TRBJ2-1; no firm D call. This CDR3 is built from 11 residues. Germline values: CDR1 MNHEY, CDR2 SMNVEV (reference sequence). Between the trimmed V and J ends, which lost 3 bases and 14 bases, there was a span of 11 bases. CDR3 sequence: CASSFASMEFF. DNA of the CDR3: TGTGCCAGCAGTTTTGCTAGTATGGAGTTCTTC.

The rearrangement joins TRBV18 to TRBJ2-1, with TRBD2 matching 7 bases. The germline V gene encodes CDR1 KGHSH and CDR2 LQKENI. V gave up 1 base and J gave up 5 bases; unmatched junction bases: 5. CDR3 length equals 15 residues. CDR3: CASSPLLLADNEQFF. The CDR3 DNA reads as TGTGCCAGCTCACCACTTCTTCTAGCGGACAATGAGCAGTTCTTC.

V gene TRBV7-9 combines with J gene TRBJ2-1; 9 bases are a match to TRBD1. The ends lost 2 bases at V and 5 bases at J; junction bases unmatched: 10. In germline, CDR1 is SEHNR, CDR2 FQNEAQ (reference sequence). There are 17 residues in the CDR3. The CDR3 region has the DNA TGTGCCAGCAGCTTAAGAAAGCCGGGACAGGGTGACAATGAGCAGTTCTTC. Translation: CASSLRKPGQGDNEQFF.

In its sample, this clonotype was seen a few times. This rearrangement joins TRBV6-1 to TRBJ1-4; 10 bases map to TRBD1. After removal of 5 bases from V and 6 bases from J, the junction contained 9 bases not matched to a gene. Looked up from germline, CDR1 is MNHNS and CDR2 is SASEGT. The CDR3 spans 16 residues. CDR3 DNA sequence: TGTGCCAGCAGTCCTAAACCGGGACAGGGGCATGAAAAACTGTTTTTT. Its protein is CASSPKPGQGHEKLFF.

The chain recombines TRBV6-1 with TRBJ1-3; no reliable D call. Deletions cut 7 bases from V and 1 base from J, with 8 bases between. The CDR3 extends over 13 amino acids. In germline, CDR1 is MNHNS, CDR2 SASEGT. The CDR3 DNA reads TGTGCCAGCAACCCCCTGTCTGGAAACACCATATATTTT. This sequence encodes CASNPLSGNTIYF.

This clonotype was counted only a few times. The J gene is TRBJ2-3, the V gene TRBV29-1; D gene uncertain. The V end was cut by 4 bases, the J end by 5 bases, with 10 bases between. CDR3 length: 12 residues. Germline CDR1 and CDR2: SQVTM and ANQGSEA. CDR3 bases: TGCAGCGTTGGTCGGATCGGAGATACGCAGTATTTT. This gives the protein CSVGRIGDTQYF.

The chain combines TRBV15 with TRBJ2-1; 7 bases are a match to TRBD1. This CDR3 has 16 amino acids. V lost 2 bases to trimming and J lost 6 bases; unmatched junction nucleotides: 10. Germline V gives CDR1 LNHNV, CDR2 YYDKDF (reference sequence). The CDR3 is CATSRSRGQPPNEQFF. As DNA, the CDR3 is TGTGCCACCAGCAGATCTAGGGGACAGCCTCCCAATGAGCAGTTCTTC.

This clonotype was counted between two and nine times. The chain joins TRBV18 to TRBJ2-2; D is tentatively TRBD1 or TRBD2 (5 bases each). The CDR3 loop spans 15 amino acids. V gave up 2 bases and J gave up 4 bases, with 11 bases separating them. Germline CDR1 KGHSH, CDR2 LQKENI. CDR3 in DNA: TGTGCCAGCTCACCAGTCACTAGGGGCACCGGGGAGCTGTTTTTT. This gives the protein CASSPVTRGTGELFF.

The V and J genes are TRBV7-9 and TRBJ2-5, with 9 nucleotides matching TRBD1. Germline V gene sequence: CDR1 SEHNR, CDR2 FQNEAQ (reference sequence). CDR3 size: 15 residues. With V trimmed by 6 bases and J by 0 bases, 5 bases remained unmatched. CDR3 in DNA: TGTGCCAGCAGTTACGGACAGGGGCACCAAGAGACCCAGTACTTC. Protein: CASSYGQGHQETQYF.

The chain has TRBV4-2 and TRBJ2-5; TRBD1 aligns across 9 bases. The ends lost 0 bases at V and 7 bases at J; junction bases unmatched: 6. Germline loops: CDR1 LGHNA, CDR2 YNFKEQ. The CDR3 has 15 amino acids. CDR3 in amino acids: CASSQEVQGAGTQYF. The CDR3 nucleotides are TGTGCCAGCAGCCAAGAAGTACAGGGGGCAGGGACCCAGTACTTC.